This T cell receptor (beta chain) derives from a study of T cell responses to AZD1222 COVID-19 vaccine (dated by TCRdb to the early 2020s). For the wider study: TCR sequencing covered 230 to 250 trial participants: roughly 200 given two doses of AZD1222 and some 25 given two doses of MenACWY control vaccine. Trial participants were enrolled into age subgroups of 18-55, 56-69 and 70-plus years, which contained 148, 28 and 57 TCR-sequenced participants, respectively.

The CDR3 regions of human TCRbeta chains were analyzed by immunosequencing. The paper's data handling went like this. TCRs in the repertoires were compared against a reference library of SARS-CoV-2-specific TCRs that had been generated with the MIRA antigen-specificity platform. Breadth meant the fraction of unique TCRs that were SARS-CoV-2-associated, whereas depth meant the fraction of total T cells that were SARS-CoV-2-associated. Each spike-specific TCR was assigned to its reactive spike region and to a CD4 or CD8 class using the MIRA data. Log10-transformed breadth and depth values were compared by one-way ANOVA with Sidak's multiple comparisons tests. TCRdb stores this immuneACCESS table with in-frame sequences only. Part of the clones is absent; in the studies checked, under half of the shortfall reflects unresolved V genes, and no reason is known for the rest. V and J calls and clone size are copied from that table; D and trimming were computed from the DNA. The sample records 150,000 to 200,000 clones, around 93% of which are singletons. The ten largest clones add up to 0.8% to 1.3% of the sample.

The sample's time point label, decoded: about 28 days (+/-7) after the second vaccine dose. According to the study, the label for this sample's treatment or condition signals: meningococcal conjugate vaccine given as trial control. The vaccinee samples were drawn from two UK trials, COV001 and COV002, one of which was a single-blind randomized controlled phase 2/3 trial testing AZD1222 (ChAdOx1 nCoV-19) in healthy adults. For TCRbeta chain sequencing, PBMC samples from trial participants were taken at day 0 and at day 28 after the second dose. In its sample, this clone was seen a few times. Its antigen is currently not known. Qualities for individual bases were not recorded, and no much larger clone is one base off. Broad study findings and their caveats: Epitopes outside the regions mutated in the B.1.351 and B.1.1.7 variants were reportedly recognized by nearly half of the unique spike-specific TCRs. Because no day 14 peak-response samples were available, repertoires were characterized only after the peak T cell response. Conclusions about previously exposed vaccinees were limited because only a handful of AZD1222 recipients were SARS-CoV-2 seropositive at baseline. Participants were mostly white British and included more females than males, and it was suggested by the authors that clonal diversity may have been underestimated. The whole spike protein was spanned by vaccine-associated CD4 TCRs, and dominant responses were seen in regions 160-218 and 743-854. After two AZD1222 doses, both the breadth and the depth of spike-specific TCRs were significantly higher than at day 0 and than in MenACWY recipients. The 56-69-year group was small, and its depth increase did not reach significance, likely because of low power.

The CDR3 starts with the cysteine, ends with the phenylalanine, and has 14 residues. Of the read, only the CDR3 DNA is kept; its 42 bases are in frame from base 1. From V the trimming removes 1 base and from J it removes 8 bases, while the gene matches leave 4 bases of the junction unaccounted for. CDR1 and CDR2 were assigned from the germline V gene as SGHVS and FQNEAQ. The input for sequencing was peripheral blood, taken 28 days after the second dose of the MenACWY control vaccine. This TCR came from an adult who received the MenACWY meningococcal vaccine as a control. The chain was built from TRBV7-8 and TRBJ1-4, with 7 middle bases fitting TRBD1. At the DNA level, the sequence is TGTGCCAGCAGCTTAGGGTCAGGGGGGGAAAAACTGTTTTTT. This sequence encodes CASSLGSGGEKLFF.